The clone carrying this TCR beta chain showed up many times. CDR1 is LNHDA, CDR2 SQIVND, per germline (reference sequence). This CDR3 region has 16 residues. The trim removed 5 bases at V and 5 bases at J, leaving 10 bases unmatched. This record belongs to a study of T cells in Graves' hyperthyroidism and ophthalmopathy. RNA transcripts gave rise to amplified TCR beta CDR3 regions. When the TCR CDR3 underwent first-round RT-PCR, the HTBI primer set was used. Each CDR3 protein gets one entry after TCRdb re-called the multiplex PCR reads with MiXCR. The data hold more than 500,000 distinct CDR3 sequences, with around 50% observed a single time.

This TCR was recovered from an adult woman with Graves' disease, either hyperthyroidism or ophthalmopathy (not recorded which). Sequencing was carried out using peripheral blood or thyroid tissue (not recorded which). This chain links TRBV19 with TRBJ2-7, with 12 bases matching TRBD2. The CDR3 spells CASSPLGLAGFHEQYF. Here the CDR3 DNA reads TGTGCCAGTAGTCCTCTCGGACTAGCGGGATTCCACGAGCAGTACTTC. Complete variable domain (other parts from reference TRBV19 and TRBJ2-7): DGGITQSPKYLFRKEGQNVTLSCEQNLNHDAMYWYRQDPGQGLRLIYYSQIVNDFQKGDIAEGYSVSREKKESFPLTVTSAQKNPTAFYLCASSPLGLAGFHEQYFGPGTRLTVT.